This record concerns one TCR beta chain sequence. This specimen belongs to a study of blood T cell repertoires in COVID-19. Study information: T cells, B-cell-depleted T cells, or PBMCs provided the cDNA or gDNA that served as material.

The ends lost 3 bases at V and 2 bases at J; junction bases unmatched: 4. The CDR3 is made up of 16 amino acids. The germline CDR1 and CDR2 sequences are LGHDT and YNNKEL (reference sequence). Cohorts were determined from participant-reported clinical history. How the authors handled the data: Reference gene primer amplification yielded estimated nucleated cell counts. Sequenced by immunoSEQ multiplex PCR; TCRdb stores in-frame clones only, minus some. The D gene and trimming were derived from the DNA, and the V and J assignments and clone size from that table. The repertoire has hundreds of thousands of clones, around 86% of them found once; the top ten carry approximately 1.6%.

The sample taken for sequencing was PBMCs or T cells enriched from blood (not recorded which). The clonotype was recovered from a woman between 45 and 65 years old who had recovered from COVID-19. The chain employs TRBV3-1 (or the pseudogene TRBV3-2) and TRBJ2-1; TRBD2 aligns across 10 bases. The CDR3 region is CASSHWTSGTYNEQFF. CDR3 nucleotides: TGTGCCAGCAGCCATTGGACTAGCGGCACCTACAATGAGCAGTTCTTC.